This TCR beta chain emerged from a study of shared clonotypes between healthy human individuals. Sorted-subset replicate PCR reactions contained approximately 190 ng DNA, corresponding to approximately 30,000 T cell genomes. TCRdb's table, derived via immunoSEQ multiplex PCR, lists solely in-frame clones and lacks some. The table has about 1.1 million clones, approximately 77% seen once; the top ten hold roughly 0.83%. Points from the study as a whole: Against clonotypes common to all four donors, non-shared ones had lower generation probabilities. Since donors were few, the genetic and exposure-history diversity represented was limited.

Looked up from germline, CDR1 is SGHTA and CDR2 is FQGNSA. The CDR3 totals 15 residues. V lost 6 bases, J lost 4 bases, and 18 bases lay in between. A remark on this clone: Its specificity is not known.

This receptor was taken from a man in his late teens or twenties in good health. Some clones in this sample may be carry-over from other donors' samples. The sample consisted of memory CD4+ T cells from PBMCs. Documented subset: CD45RA-negative fraction. This sequence joins TRBV7-2 and TRBJ1-2; D ambiguous. In nucleotides, the CDR3 is TGTGCCAGCAGGGATAGAGCGGGAAGAAGCTATGGCTACACCTTC. It translates to CASRDRAGRSYGYTF.